One sample yielded the 20 T cell receptor beta chains listed below, sequenced in a study of blood T cell repertoires in COVID-19 (dated by TCRdb to the early 2020s). Receptor libraries were prepared by the immunoSEQ multiplex PCR assay. TCRdb's version of the immuneACCESS table is confined to in-frame rearrangements and falls short of the full clone set. An unresolved V gene accounts for under half of the shortfall where checked; the remainder is of unknown origin. The sample records about 91,000 clones, 70% to 85% of which are singletons. Approximately 6.8% of the sample belongs to the ten largest clones. Sequenced sample: peripheral blood. These receptors came from a man aged 65 to 79 with acute or convalescent COVID-19.

The chain is built from TRBV28 and TRBJ1-5; TRBD1 might be the D (5 bases). The CDR3 has 17 residues. Germline lookup yields CDR1 MDHEN and CDR2 SYDVKM. The V end lost 3 bases, the J end lost 0 bases, and 15 bases lay between the germline ends. CDR3 residues: CASSFIGGPNSNQPQHF. DNA of the CDR3: TGTGCCAGCAGTTTTATCGGGGGTCCCAATAGCAATCAGCCCCAGCATTTT. Filled out from reference TRBV28 and TRBJ1-5, the complete variable domain reads DVKVTQSSRYLVKRTGEKVFLECVQDMDHENMFWYRQDPGLGLRLIYFSYDVKMKEKGDIPEGYSVSREKKERFSLILESASTNQTSMYLCASSFIGGPNSNQPQHFGDGTRLSIL.

The V call is TRBV5-5, the J call TRBJ2-3; the D gene is possibly TRBD2 (6 bases). The CDR3 has 14 residues. Germline values: CDR1 SGHKS, CDR2 YYEKEE (reference sequence). The V and J ends lost 4 bases and 4 bases respectively, with 13 bases between them. The CDR3 protein is CASSPRLDADTQYF. The CDR3 DNA follows: TGTGCCAGCAGCCCCCGACTAGACGCAGATACGCAGTATTTT.

The V gene is TRBV9, the J gene TRBJ2-1; 8 bases match TRBD2. V dropped 3 bases and J dropped 3; count of bases not matched to a gene: 5. The CDR3 contains 15 residues. Germline V gives CDR1 SGDLS, CDR2 YYNGEE. DNA for the CDR3: TGTGCCAGCAGCGGTAGCGGGATTATCTACAATGAGCAGTTCTTC. It encodes CASSGSGIIYNEQFF.

This sequence joins TRBV6-5 and TRBJ1-6, with TRBD1 matching over 9 bases. The junction had 9 bases not matched to a gene; V was cut back by 1 base and J by 14 bases. CDR1 and CDR2 from the germline V gene are MNHEY and SVGAGI. The CDR3 length is 15 residues. The CDR3 sequence: CASSYFGQGSGALHF. The CDR3 nucleotides read TGTGCCAGCAGTTACTTCGGACAGGGGTCAGGAGCCCTCCACTTT.

The chain couples TRBV2 to TRBJ1-5; D unclear. Germline CDR1 is SNHLY and CDR2 is FYNNEI. The CDR3 has 14 residues. V was cut by 3 bases and J by 0 bases, with 6 bases left in between. This chain's CDR3 is CASSEAHSNQPQHF. The CDR3 nucleotides are TGTGCCAGCAGTGAGGCTCATAGCAATCAGCCCCAGCATTTT. Drawing the rest from reference TRBV2 and TRBJ1-5, the complete variable domain is EPEVTQTPSHQVTQMGQEVILRCVPISNHLYFYWYRQILGQKVEFLVSFYNNEISEKSEIFDDQFSVERPDGSNFTLKIRSTKLEDSAMYFCASSEAHSNQPQHFGDGTRLSIL.

V is TRBV5-6 and J is TRBJ1-4; D gene ambiguous. The V gene lost 2 bases and the J gene lost 7 bases, with 12 bases spanning the gap. Germline assignment: CDR1 SGHDT and CDR2 YYEEEE. The CDR3 is made up of 14 amino acids. The CDR3 sequence: CASSLPYPGEKLFF. CDR3 nucleotide sequence: TGTGCCAGCAGCTTACCCTATCCGGGTGAAAAACTGTTTTTT.

Only a few counts were recorded for this clone. The chain carries TRBV7-2 and TRBJ1-5; the D gene is possibly TRBD1 (6 bases). The CDR3 has 14 residues. V was clipped by 6 bases and J by 1 base, with 10 bases between them. Looked up from germline, CDR1 is SGHTA and CDR2 is FQGNSA. The CDR3 nucleotides read TGTGCCAGCAGTTTGGACAGCAGCAATCAGCCCCAGCATTTT. Amino acid sequence: CASSLDSSNQPQHF.

V usage is TRBV27 and J usage is TRBJ2-7; weak D call: TRBD2 (5 bases). The CDR3 is 14 amino acids. Germline lookup yields CDR1 MNHEY and CDR2 SMNVEV (reference sequence). V lost 0 bases, J lost 4 bases, and 10 bases lay in between. CDR3 region: CASSLSMGVYEQYF. CDR3 in DNA: TGTGCCAGCAGTTTATCGATGGGAGTTTACGAGCAGTACTTC.

The gene calls are TRBV5-1 and TRBJ1-5; possibly TRBD1 for D (5 bases). In germline, CDR1 is SGHRS, CDR2 YFSETQ. The CDR3 contains 15 residues. Deletions cut 3 bases from V and 4 bases from J, with 14 bases between. The CDR3 DNA reads as TGCGCCAGCAGCTCTAATGGGGCAGGGAATCAGCCCCAGCATTTT. This encodes CASSSNGAGNQPQHF.

The V and J genes are TRBV5-1 and TRBJ2-5, with 13 bases that match TRBD2. CDR1 and CDR2 from the germline V gene are SGHRS and YFSETQ. The CDR3 loop spans 16 amino acids. Unmatched junction bases numbered 6, after V lost 0 bases and J lost 7 bases. CDR3: CASSLAGTSGVMTQYF. CDR3 DNA sequence: TGCGCCAGCAGCTTGGCCGGGACTAGCGGGGTAATGACCCAGTACTTC.

This clone came up many times. CDR3 nucleotide sequence: TGCAGCGTTGAAGGCTCGGGTGACGCCTCTGGAAACACCATATATTTT. It specifies CSVEGSGDASGNTIYF. The gene calls are TRBV29-1 and TRBJ1-3; no firm D call. CDR3 size: 16 residues. Germline-derived CDR1 and CDR2 are SQVTM and ANQGSEA. V lost 1 base and J 0 bases, leaving 13 bases between the germline ends.

The chain is built from TRBV6-5 and TRBJ1-2; a possible D gene is TRBD1 (6 bases). The germline CDR1 and CDR2 sequences are MNHEY and SVGAGI. The V end lost 3 bases, the J end lost 4 bases, and 15 bases lay between the germline ends. This CDR3 comprises 15 residues. The chain's CDR3 is CASSYGLGASYGYTF. CDR3 coding DNA: TGTGCCAGCAGTTATGGTCTGGGGGCAAGCTATGGCTACACCTTC.

The sample holds one count of this clone. The chain employs TRBV10-3 and TRBJ1-1; a possible D gene is TRBD1 (6 bases). The V end lost 4 bases, the J end lost 1 base, and 16 bases lay between the germline ends. Germline CDR1 ENHRY, CDR2 SYGVKD. The CDR3 contains 16 residues. CDR3 DNA sequence: TGTGCCATCAGTGTATTGGGGGGGGCTCAGAACACTGAAGCTTTCTTT. It yields the protein CAISVLGGAQNTEAFF.

The chain couples TRBV28 to TRBJ2-2; D call uncertain. V gave up 6 bases and J gave up 4 bases, with 9 bases separating them. CDR1 and CDR2 (germline): MDHEN, SYDVKM. This CDR3 spans 13 amino acids. The CDR3 DNA reads as TGTGCCAGCAGCAATACAGCCACCGGGGAGCTGTTTTTT. The encoded protein is CASSNTATGELFF.

The chain carries TRBV3-1 (or the pseudogene TRBV3-2) and TRBJ1-1; D gene ambiguous. This CDR3 is built from 14 residues. Trimming took off 2 bases at V and 11 bases at J, with 18 bases between the two ends. CDR1 is LGHDT, CDR2 YNNKEL, per germline (reference sequence). CDR3 protein: CASSQLAAENSAFF. For the CDR3, the DNA is TGTGCCAGCAGCCAACTTGCAGCGGAGAACAGCGCTTTCTTT.

V is TRBV11-3 and J is TRBJ1-1; D is ambiguous. The CDR3 sequence is 12 residues long. Trimming pared 5 bases from V and 7 bases from J, leaving 11 bases between. Germline values: CDR1 SGHNT, CDR2 YENEEA. CDR3 DNA sequence: TGTGCCAGCAGCCTTTCGGCGGGTGAAGCTTTCTTT. Encoded protein: CASSLSAGEAFF.

J is TRBJ2-1 and V is TRBV11-3; 7 nucleotides align to TRBD1. CDR1 is SGHNT and CDR2 is YENEEA in the germline V gene. The CDR3 loop spans 13 amino acids. Trimming removed 3 bases from V and 5 bases from J; junction bases left unmatched: 1. CDR3 coding DNA: TGTGCCAGCAGCTTGGACAGGAACAATGAGCAGTTCTTC. Its protein product is CASSLDRNNEQFF.

The V call is TRBV6-4, the J call TRBJ1-2; a weak D match, TRBD1 (5 bases). CDR3 size: 17 residues. The ends were cut back, 4 bases at V and 4 bases at J, with 22 bases in the middle. From germline, CDR1 is MRHNA and CDR2 SNTAGT. Written as DNA, the CDR3 is TGTGCCAGCAGTGCCACCGGGGGACTAGGCGGCAGCTATGGCTACACCTTC. Encoded protein: CASSATGGLGGSYGYTF.

As for this clone: Other DNA sequences within the sample encode an identical CDR3. The gene calls are TRBV9 and TRBJ2-2, with 8 bases aligning to TRBD1. There are 16 residues in the CDR3. Germline V gene sequence: CDR1 SGDLS, CDR2 YYNGEE. The ends lost 1 base at V and 0 bases at J; junction bases unmatched: 2. The CDR3 loop is CASSVSTGANTGELFF. The CDR3 DNA reads TGTGCCAGCAGCGTATCGACAGGGGCGAACACCGGGGAGCTGTTTTTT.

This clone was seen only a few times. This chain joins TRBV19 and TRBJ1-2; D ambiguous. The CDR3 totals 12 residues. Germline CDR1 is LNHDA and CDR2 is SQIVND (reference sequence). V shed 8 bases and J shed 0 bases, with 7 bases lying between them. The CDR3: CASDTANYGYTF. CDR3 sequence (DNA): TGTGCCAGTGACACAGCTAACTATGGCTACACCTTC.